The entry that follows covers one TCR beta chain sequence. Sequencing was performed with immunoSEQ multiplex PCR; in TCRdb, only in-frame clones are kept and a portion is missing. The table has nearly 1 million clones, over 60% seen once. The sample comes from a study of shared clonotypes between healthy human individuals. Sequences were obtained from memory CD4+ T cells sorted from blood. Subset indicated: CD45RA-negative fraction. This clonotype originated in a man aged 18 to 30 in good health.

The CDR3 DNA is TGTGCCAGCTCACCGGGACAGGCCGCACACGAGCAGTACTTC. Translated, it gives CASSPGQAAHEQYF. The rearrangement joins TRBV18 to TRBJ2-7, with 8 bases aligning to TRBD1. Germline loops: CDR1 KGHSH, CDR2 LQKENI. The CDR3 sequence is 14 residues long. Trimming removed 3 bases from V and 5 bases from J; junction bases left unmatched: 6.